These T cell receptor beta chains were read from a single sample in a study of T cell changes during pregnancy in multiple sclerosis. The repertoire was sequenced with immunoSEQ multiplex PCR; TCRdb's copy has only in-frame clones and lacks some. The table lists about 55,000 clones, roughly 93% of them singletons. The input for sequencing was CD8+ T cells from peripheral blood mononuclear cells, taken in the second trimester of pregnancy. The receptors derive from a female donor with multiple sclerosis, enrolled in a pregnancy study. The CDR3 runs from the conserved cysteine through the conserved F or W. D genes are given only for firm matches. Clone size is given for some rows only: seen once, a few or many times, or a class if the clone is expanded.

j_call,d_call,v_call,clone_size,cdr3_nt,cdr3_aa
TRBJ2-3,TRBD2,TRBV19,NA,TGTGCCACTAAGGGATTAGCGGGATTCACAGATACGCAGTATTTT,CATKGLAGFTDTQYF
TRBJ2-1,NA,TRBV13,NA,TGTGCCAGCAGCTTGGGGTTTGAGGACAGCGGATACAATGAGCAGTTCTTC,CASSLGFEDSGYNEQFF
TRBJ1-1,NA,TRBV6-5,NA,TGTGCCAGCACGAATTGGGAGGACACTGAAGCTTTCTTT,CASTNWEDTEAFF
TRBJ2-7,NA,TRBV11-2,NA,TGTGCCAGCAGCTTATATCGCAGCAGGTCCTACGAGCAGTACTTC,CASSLYRSRSYEQYF
TRBJ1-1,NA,TRBV7-7,NA,TGTGCCAGCAGCTTTAAGGGGGGGAACGAAGCTTTCTTT,CASSFKGGNEAFF
TRBJ2-1,TRBD2,TRBV11-3,NA,TGTGCCAGCAGCATTTCCGGGACTAGCGGGGGTGAGCAGTTCTTC,CASSISGTSGGEQFF
TRBJ1-3,NA,TRBV5-1,once,TGCGCCAGCAGCTTGGACAGGTCCTCTGGAAACACCATATATTTT,CASSLDRSSGNTIYF
TRBJ2-1,NA,TRBV4-3,NA,TGCGCCAGCAGCCAAGATGCGGACTTACTCGCCTACAATGAGCAGTTCTTC,CASSQDADLLAYNEQFF
TRBJ1-5,NA,TRBV29-1,few,TGCAGCGTTGTGGAGGATAGCAATCAGCCCCAGCATTTT,CSVVEDSNQPQHF
TRBJ2-2,NA,TRBV9,NA,TGTGCCAGCAGCGTAAGGAAAGAAGCGGTAACCGGGGAGCTGTTTTTT,CASSVRKEAVTGELFF
TRBJ1-1,TRBD1,TRBV7-9,NA,TGTGCCAGCAGCTTAGGGGGTCAGGGGGTGAACACTGAAGCTTTCTTT,CASSLGGQGVNTEAFF
TRBJ2-7,NA,TRBV10-1,NA,TGCGCCAGCAGTGGAGGGCCCTCTACCGAGCAGTACTTC,CASSGGPSTEQYF
TRBJ2-3,NA,TRBV9,NA,TGTGCCAGCAGCGTAGAACAGAGCACAGATACGCAGTATTTT,CASSVEQSTDTQYF
TRBJ1-1,TRBD1,TRBV10-3,NA,TGTGCCATCCGACAGGGGATGAACACTGAAGCTTTCTTT,CAIRQGMNTEAFF
TRBJ1-5,NA,TRBV4-1,NA,TGCGCCAGCAGCCAAGATCAGGGCTTCAATCAGCCCCAGCATTTT,CASSQDQGFNQPQHF
TRBJ2-3,NA,TRBV7-9,NA,TGTGCCAGCAGCTTAGTAACTAGCACAGATACGCAGTATTTT,CASSLVTSTDTQYF
TRBJ1-5,TRBD1,TRBV19,NA,TGTGCCAGTACCCCTTCGGCAGGGGGAGGATATAGCAATCAGCCCCAGCATTTT,CASTPSAGGGYSNQPQHF
TRBJ1-4,NA,TRBV10-3,NA,TGTGCCATCAGTGAGTCTGTAAGGGGAACAACTAATGAAAAACTGTTTTTT,CAISESVRGTTNEKLFF
TRBJ2-1,TRBD2,TRBV6-6,once,TGTGCCAGCAGTTACCAGCGGGACGGACCCCCCGATGAGCAGTTCTTC,CASSYQRDGPPDEQFF
TRBJ2-3,NA,TRBV27,NA,TGTGCCAGCAGTTTCTATGTCACAGATACGCAGTATTTT,CASSFYVTDTQYF
TRBJ1-1,TRBD1,TRBV5-4,NA,TGTGCCAGCAGCGGCCGGGACAGGGGGCTTGAAGCTTTCTTT,CASSGRDRGLEAFF
TRBJ2-1,TRBD2,TRBV4-2,few,TGTGCCAGCAGCCAGCCCACAAGCGGACTAGCGTTATACAATGAGCAGTTCTTC,CASSQPTSGLALYNEQFF
TRBJ2-5,NA,TRBV6-5,many,TGTGCCACTGGGGGGCTAGCGGAAGAGACCCAGTACTTC,CATGGLAEETQYF
TRBJ2-7,TRBD1,TRBV4-1,NA,TGCGCCAGCAGCCAAGAAGTGGGACAGGGGACCTACGAGCAGTACTTC,CASSQEVGQGTYEQYF
TRBJ2-7,TRBD2,TRBV4-3,NA,TGCGCCAGCAGCCAAGATGCAAGTAGCGGGTTCTACGAGCAGTACTTC,CASSQDASSGFYEQYF
TRBJ2-1,TRBD1,TRBV27,NA,TGTGCCAGCACTACGCTTCGACAGGGATCCTACAATGAGCAGTTCTTC,CASTTLRQGSYNEQFF
TRBJ2-7,TRBD2,TRBV6-1,few,TGTGCCAGCAGCGACGGACTAGCGGGGGGGAGTGAGCAGTACTTC,CASSDGLAGGSEQYF
TRBJ2-7,TRBD2,TRBV19,NA,TGTGCCAGTAGTATAAGGGGGGAAGCGGGAGATGTCGAGCAGTACTTC,CASSIRGEAGDVEQYF
TRBJ2-5,TRBD2,TRBV6-1,NA,TGTGCCAGCAGTGAACCCTCTACTAGCGGGATATGGGGGACCCAGTACTTC,CASSEPSTSGIWGTQYF
TRBJ2-2,NA,TRBV15,NA,TGTGCCACCAGCACCTACAGGCACCTGTCCTCGAACACCGGGGAGCTGTTTTTT,CATSTYRHLSSNTGELFF
TRBJ2-1,TRBD1,TRBV19,NA,TGTGCCAGTAGTATAATGGGACAGGGCTACAATGAGCAGTTCTTC,CASSIMGQGYNEQFF
TRBJ2-1,NA,TRBV9,NA,TGTGCCAGCAGCCTTCCCCCCTACGAGGGTGAGCAGTTCTTC,CASSLPPYEGEQFF